This T cell receptor beta chain comes out of a study of T cell responses to AZD1222 COVID-19 vaccine. Study-level points and caveats: The study identified only a handful of AZD1222 recipients as seropositive at baseline.

As regards this clone: Its antigen is not identified.

Repertoires were generated with immunoSEQ multiplex PCR, while TCRdb's copy carries only in-frame clones and drops some. The sample consists of 55,000 to 75,000 clones, roughly 85% of them appearing once. CDR3 size: 13 residues. The TCR sequence derives from an adult in good health. The chain links TRBV12-2 to TRBJ1-1. TRBV12-2 is shown as a pseudogene. The sample in question was peripheral blood, obtained on day 0 of AZD1222 vaccination. CDR3 protein: CASRGPWGTEAFF. The CDR3 nucleotides are TGTGCAAGTCGCGGCCCATGGGGCACTGAAGCTTTCTTT.